The 10 T cell receptor beta chains below come from one sample, sequenced in a study of blood T cell repertoires in COVID-19. The data were produced by immunoSEQ multiplex PCR, yet TCRdb's version contains in-frame clones alone and is incomplete. In the table there are approximately 170,000 clones, 80% to 85% of which are singletons. The sequenced sample consisted of peripheral blood. These receptors were taken from a woman in her seventies with COVID-19, enrolled during active disease.

This clone has only a few counts. This rearrangement joins TRBV24-1 to TRBJ1-2; 7 bases are shared with TRBD1. This CDR3 spans 15 amino acids. V trimming: 4 bases; J trimming: 2 bases; junction bases outside the gene matches: 6. Germline V gene lookup returns CDR1 KGHDR and CDR2 SFDVKD. The CDR3 region has the DNA TGTGCCACCAGTGACCCTTCACAGGGGAACTATGGCTACACCTTC. The encoded protein is CATSDPSQGNYGYTF.

This clone was seen just once. The rearrangement links TRBV3-1 (or the pseudogene TRBV3-2) to TRBJ2-1, with D possibly being TRBD2 (6 bases). V was clipped by 0 bases and J by 4 bases, with 10 bases between them. The germline V gene has CDR1 LGHDT and CDR2 YNNKEL (reference sequence). CDR3 length equals 15 residues. CDR3 coding DNA: TGTGCCAGCAGCCAAGAGGGGACTCAATACAATGAGCAGTTCTTC. This translates into CASSQEGTQYNEQFF.

This chain uses TRBV5-4 with TRBJ1-1; possibly TRBD1 for D (5 bases). The V gene's germline CDR1 is SGHNT and CDR2 YYREEE (reference sequence). V was pared by 0 bases and J by 5 bases, with 11 bases between. The CDR3 extends over 14 amino acids. The CDR3 spells CASSLAGGDTEAFF. The CDR3 DNA sequence: TGTGCCAGCAGCTTGGCGGGGGGAGATACTGAAGCTTTCTTT.

V gene TRBV6-1 combines with J gene TRBJ1-3; 8 nucleotides agree with TRBD1. Germline V gives CDR1 MNHNS, CDR2 SASEGT. CDR3 length equals 16 residues. The V segment lost 3 bases and the J segment 0 bases; nucleotides outside the gene matches: 4. The CDR3, as DNA: TGTGCCAGCAGTGACCCAGGGGGCCACTCTGGAAACACCATATATTTT. Translated: CASSDPGGHSGNTIYF.

The gene calls are TRBV11-3 and TRBJ2-7; 9 bases match TRBD2. The CDR3 covers 17 residues. Trimming cost V 3 bases and J 0 bases; bases outside gene matches: 9. Germline-derived CDR1 and CDR2 are SGHNT and YENEEA. CDR3 nucleotides: TGTGCCAGCAGCTTGGCGGGAGGGCCCTATGGCTCCTACGAGCAGTACTTC. This codes for CASSLAGGPYGSYEQYF. Full variable domain (outside the CDR3, taken from reference TRBV11-3 and TRBJ2-7): EAGVVQSPRYKIIEKKQPVAFWCNPISGHNTLYWYLQNLGQGPELLIRYENEEAVDDSQLPKDRFSAERLKGVDSTLKIQPAELGDSAVYLCASSLAGGPYGSYEQYFGPGTRLTVT.

The V call is TRBV7-9, the J call TRBJ2-1; 7 nucleotides match TRBD1. With 3 bases clipped from V and 6 bases from J, the junction kept 11 bases outside the gene matches. The V gene's germline CDR1 is SEHNR and CDR2 FQNEAQ (reference sequence). The CDR3 is 16 amino acids. The CDR3 nucleotides are TGTGCCAGCAGCTTTTCTGTACAGGGGACCGGCAATGAGCAGTTCTTC. Encoded protein: CASSFSVQGTGNEQFF.

The V gene is TRBV28, the J gene TRBJ1-1; possible D gene TRBD1, 5 bases. The CDR3 spans 13 residues. Germline loops: CDR1 MDHEN, CDR2 SYDVKM. Trimming stripped 7 bases from V and 11 bases from J, with 20 bases between. The CDR3: CASNGRGLFIAFF. DNA of the CDR3: TGTGCCAGCAACGGGAGGGGCCTGTTTATCGCTTTCTTT.

This sequence joins TRBV7-8 and TRBJ2-7; the match to TRBD2 covers 14 bases. The CDR3 length is 16 residues. J gave up 6 bases and V 2 bases, and 6 bases lay outside the gene matches. The germline V gene has CDR1 SGHVS and CDR2 FQNEAQ. In nucleotides, the CDR3 is TGTGCCAGCAGCTTAAGGGGACTAGCGGGAGAACGCGAGCAGTACTTC. Translating gives CASSLRGLAGEREQYF.

The rearrangement uses TRBV5-1 and TRBJ1-4; D is possibly TRBD1 (5 bases). The V end was cut by 1 base, the J end by 8 bases, with 18 bases between. CDR1 and CDR2 from the germline V gene are SGHRS and YFSETQ. The CDR3 contains 16 residues. CDR3 bases: TGCGCCAGCAGCTTGAATGGGGGGACCGCAAAGGAAAAACTGTTTTTT. Translating gives CASSLNGGTAKEKLFF.

This chain joins TRBV27 and TRBJ2-1, with 7 nucleotides matching TRBD2. CDR1 and CDR2 (germline): MNHEY, SMNVEV (reference sequence). J was trimmed by 11 bases and V by 6 bases; bases with no gene match: 31. The CDR3 length is 20 residues. In DNA, the CDR3 is TGTGCCAGCAGCCGCTACTCCTCATTAGGGAGGGCCGGGATATTTTGGAAGCAGTTCTTC. Its protein product is CASSRYSSLGRAGIFWKQFF.